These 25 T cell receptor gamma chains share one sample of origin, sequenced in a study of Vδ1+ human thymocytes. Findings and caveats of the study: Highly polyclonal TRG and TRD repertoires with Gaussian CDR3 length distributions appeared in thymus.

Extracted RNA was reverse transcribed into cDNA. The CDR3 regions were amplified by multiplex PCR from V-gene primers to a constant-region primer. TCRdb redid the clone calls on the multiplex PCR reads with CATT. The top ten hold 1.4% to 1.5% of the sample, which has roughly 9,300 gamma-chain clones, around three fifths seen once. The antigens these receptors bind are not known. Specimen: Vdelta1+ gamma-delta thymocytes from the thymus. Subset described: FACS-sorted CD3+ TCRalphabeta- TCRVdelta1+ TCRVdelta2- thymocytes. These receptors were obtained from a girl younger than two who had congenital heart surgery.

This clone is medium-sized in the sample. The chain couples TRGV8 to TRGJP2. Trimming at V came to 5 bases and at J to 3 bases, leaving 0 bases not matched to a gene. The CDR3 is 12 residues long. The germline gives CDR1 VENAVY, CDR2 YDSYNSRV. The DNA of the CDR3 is TGTGCCACCTGGGGTAGTGATTGGATCAAGACGTTT. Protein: CATWGSDWIKTF.

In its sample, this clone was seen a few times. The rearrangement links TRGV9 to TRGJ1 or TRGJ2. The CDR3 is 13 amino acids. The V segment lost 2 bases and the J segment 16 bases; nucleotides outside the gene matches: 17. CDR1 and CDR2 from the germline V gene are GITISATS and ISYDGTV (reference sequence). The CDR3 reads CALWEEPNLVGLF. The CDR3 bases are TGTGCCTTGTGGGAGGAGCCAAATCTGGTCGGGCTCTTT.

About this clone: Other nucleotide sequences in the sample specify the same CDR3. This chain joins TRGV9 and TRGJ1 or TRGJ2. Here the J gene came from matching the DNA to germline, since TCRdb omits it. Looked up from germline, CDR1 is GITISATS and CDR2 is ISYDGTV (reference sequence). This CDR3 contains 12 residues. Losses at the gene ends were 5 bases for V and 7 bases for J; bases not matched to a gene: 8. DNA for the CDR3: TGTGCCTTGTGGGGGGGGGGGTATAAGAAACTCTTT. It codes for CALWGGGYKKLF.

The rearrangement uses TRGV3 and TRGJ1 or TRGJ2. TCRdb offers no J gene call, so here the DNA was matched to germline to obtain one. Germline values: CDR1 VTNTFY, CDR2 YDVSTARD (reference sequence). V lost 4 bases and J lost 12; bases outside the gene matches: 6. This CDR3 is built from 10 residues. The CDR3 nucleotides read TGTGCCACCTGGGAAGGGAGGAAACTCTTT. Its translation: CATWEGRKLF.

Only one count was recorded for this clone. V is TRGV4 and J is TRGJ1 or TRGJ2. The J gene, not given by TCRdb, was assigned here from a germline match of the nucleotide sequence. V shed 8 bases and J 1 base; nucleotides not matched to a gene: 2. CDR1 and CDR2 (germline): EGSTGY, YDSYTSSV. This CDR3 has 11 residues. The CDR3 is CATFNYYKKLF. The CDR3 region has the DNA TGTGCCACCTTCAATTATTATAAGAAACTCTTT.

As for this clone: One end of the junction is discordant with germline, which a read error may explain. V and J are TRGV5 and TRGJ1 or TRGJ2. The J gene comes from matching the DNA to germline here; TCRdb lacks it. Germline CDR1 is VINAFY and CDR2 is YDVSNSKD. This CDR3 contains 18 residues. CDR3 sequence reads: CATWDSPGACENNYKKLF. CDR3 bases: TGTGCCACCTGGGACAGTCCAGGAGCATGTGAGAATAATTATAAGAAACTCTTT.

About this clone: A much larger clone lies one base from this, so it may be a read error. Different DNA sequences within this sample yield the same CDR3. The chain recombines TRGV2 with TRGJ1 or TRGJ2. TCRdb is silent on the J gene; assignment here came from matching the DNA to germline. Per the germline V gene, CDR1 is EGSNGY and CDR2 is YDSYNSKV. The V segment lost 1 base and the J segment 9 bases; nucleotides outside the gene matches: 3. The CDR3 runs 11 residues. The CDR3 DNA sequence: TGTGCCACCTGGGACGGCCCTAAGAAACTCTTT. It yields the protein CATWDGPKKLF.

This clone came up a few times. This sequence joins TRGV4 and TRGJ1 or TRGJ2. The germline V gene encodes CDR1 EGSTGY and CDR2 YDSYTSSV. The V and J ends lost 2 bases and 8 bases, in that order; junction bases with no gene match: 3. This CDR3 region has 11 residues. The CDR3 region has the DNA TGTGCCACCTGGGATGATAATAAGAAACTCTTT. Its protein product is CATWDDNKKLF.

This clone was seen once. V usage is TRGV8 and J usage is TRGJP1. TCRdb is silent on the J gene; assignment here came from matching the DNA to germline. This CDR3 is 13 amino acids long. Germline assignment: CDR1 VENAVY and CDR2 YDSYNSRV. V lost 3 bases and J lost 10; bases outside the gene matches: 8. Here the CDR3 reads CATWDSKVWFKIF. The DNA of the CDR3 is TGTGCCACCTGGGATTCAAAGGTTTGGTTCAAGATATTT.

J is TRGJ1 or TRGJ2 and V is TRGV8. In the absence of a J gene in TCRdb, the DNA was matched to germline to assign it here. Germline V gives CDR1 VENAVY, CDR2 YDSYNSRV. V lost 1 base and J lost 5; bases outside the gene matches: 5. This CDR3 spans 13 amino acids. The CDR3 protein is CATWDSRNYKKLF. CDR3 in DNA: TGTGCCACCTGGGATAGCCGCAATTATAAGAAACTCTTT.

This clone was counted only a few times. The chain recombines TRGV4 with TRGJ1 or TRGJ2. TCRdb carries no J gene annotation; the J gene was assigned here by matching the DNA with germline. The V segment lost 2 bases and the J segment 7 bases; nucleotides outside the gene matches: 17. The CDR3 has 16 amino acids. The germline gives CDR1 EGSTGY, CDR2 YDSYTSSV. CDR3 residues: CATWDDQDRRGYKKLF. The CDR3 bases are TGTGCCACCTGGGATGACCAGGACCGAAGGGGGTATAAGAAACTCTTT.

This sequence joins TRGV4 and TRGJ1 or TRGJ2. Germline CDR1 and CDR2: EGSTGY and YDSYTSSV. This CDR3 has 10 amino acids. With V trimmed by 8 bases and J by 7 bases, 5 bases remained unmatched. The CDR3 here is CATLAYKKLF. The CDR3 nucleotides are TGTGCCACCTTAGCCTATAAGAAACTCTTT.

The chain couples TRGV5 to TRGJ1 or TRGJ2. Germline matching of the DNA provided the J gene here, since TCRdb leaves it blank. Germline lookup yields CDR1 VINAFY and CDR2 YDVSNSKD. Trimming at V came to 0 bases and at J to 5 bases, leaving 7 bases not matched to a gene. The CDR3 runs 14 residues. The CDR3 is CATWDRRGDYKKLF. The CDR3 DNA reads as TGTGCCACCTGGGACAGGCGAGGGGATTATAAGAAACTCTTT.

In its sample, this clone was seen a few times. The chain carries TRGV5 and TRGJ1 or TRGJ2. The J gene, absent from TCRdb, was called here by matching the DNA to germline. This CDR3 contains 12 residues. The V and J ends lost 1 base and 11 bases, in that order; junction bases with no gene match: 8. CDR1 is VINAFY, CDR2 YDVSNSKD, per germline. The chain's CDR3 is CATWDSPSEKLF. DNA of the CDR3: TGTGCCACCTGGGACAGCCCCTCCGAGAAACTCTTT.

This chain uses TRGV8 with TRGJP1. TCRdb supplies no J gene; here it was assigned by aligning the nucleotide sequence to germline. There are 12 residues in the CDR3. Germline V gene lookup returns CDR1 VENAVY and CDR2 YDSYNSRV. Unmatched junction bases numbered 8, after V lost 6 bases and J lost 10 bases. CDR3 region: CATWRYIWFKIF. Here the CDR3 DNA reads TGTGCCACCTGGCGGTATATTTGGTTCAAGATATTT.

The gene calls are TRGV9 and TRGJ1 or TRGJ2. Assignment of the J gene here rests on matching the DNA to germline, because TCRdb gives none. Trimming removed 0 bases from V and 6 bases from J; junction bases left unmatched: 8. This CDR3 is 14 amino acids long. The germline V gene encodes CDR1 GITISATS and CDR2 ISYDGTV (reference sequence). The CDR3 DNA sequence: TGTGCCTTGTGGGAGGTGAAGGAGAGTTATAAGAAACTCTTT. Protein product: CALWEVKESYKKLF.

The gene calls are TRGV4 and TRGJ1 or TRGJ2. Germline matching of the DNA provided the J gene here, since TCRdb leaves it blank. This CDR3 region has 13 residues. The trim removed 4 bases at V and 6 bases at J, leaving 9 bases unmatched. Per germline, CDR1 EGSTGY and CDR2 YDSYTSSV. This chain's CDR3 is CATWDDFCYKKLF. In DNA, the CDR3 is TGTGCCACCTGGGACGACTTCTGTTATAAGAAACTCTTT.

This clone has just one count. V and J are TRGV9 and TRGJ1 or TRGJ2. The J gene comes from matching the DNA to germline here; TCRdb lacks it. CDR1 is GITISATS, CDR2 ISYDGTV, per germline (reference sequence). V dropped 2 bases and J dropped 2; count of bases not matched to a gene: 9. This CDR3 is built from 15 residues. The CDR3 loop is CALWEAHPHYYKKLF. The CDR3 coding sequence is TGTGCCTTGTGGGAGGCCCACCCCCATTATTATAAGAAACTCTTT.

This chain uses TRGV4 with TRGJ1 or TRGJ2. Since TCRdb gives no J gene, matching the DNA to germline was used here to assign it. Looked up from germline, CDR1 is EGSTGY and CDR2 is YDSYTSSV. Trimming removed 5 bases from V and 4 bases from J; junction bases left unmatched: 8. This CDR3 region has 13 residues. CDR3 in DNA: TGTGCCACCTGGGCCGGGAGCTATTATAAGAAACTCTTT. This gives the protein CATWAGSYYKKLF.

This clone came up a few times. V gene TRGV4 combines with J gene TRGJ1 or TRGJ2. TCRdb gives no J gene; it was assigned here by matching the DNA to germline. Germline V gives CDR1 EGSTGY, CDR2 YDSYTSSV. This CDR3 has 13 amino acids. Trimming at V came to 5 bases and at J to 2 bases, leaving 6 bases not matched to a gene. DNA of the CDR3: TGTGCCACCTGGGCATTGCATTATTATAAGAAACTCTTT. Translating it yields CATWALHYYKKLF.

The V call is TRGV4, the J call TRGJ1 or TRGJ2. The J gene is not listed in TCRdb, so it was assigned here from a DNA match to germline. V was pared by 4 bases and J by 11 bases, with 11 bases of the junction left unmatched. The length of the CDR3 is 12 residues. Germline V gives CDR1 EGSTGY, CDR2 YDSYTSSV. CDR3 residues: CATWDEHGEKLF. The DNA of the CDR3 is TGTGCCACCTGGGACGAACACGGGGAGAAACTCTTT.

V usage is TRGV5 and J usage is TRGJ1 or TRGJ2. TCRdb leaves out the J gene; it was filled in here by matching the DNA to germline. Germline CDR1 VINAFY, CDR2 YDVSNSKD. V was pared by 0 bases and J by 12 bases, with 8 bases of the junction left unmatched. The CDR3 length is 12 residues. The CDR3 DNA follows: TGTGCCACCTGGGACAGGCTGCGGAGGAAACTCTTT. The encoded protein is CATWDRLRRKLF.

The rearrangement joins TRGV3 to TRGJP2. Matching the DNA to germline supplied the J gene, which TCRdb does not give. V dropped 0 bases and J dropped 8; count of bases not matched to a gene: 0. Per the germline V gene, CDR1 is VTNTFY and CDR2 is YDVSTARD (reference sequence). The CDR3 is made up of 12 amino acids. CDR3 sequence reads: CATWDRDWIKTF. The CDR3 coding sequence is TGTGCCACCTGGGACAGGGATTGGATCAAGACGTTT.

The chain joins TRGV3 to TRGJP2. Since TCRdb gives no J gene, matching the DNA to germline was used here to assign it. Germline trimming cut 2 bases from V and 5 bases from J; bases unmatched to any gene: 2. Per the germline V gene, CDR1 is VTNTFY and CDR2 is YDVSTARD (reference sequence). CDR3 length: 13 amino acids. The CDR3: CATWDKSDWIKTF. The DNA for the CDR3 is TGTGCCACCTGGGACAAAAGTGATTGGATCAAGACGTTT.

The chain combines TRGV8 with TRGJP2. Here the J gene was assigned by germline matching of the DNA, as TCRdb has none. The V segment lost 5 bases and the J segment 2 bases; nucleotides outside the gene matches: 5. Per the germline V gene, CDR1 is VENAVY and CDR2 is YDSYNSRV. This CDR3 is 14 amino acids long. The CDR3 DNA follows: TGTGCCACCTGGGGGCTAAGTAGTGATTGGATCAAGACGTTT. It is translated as CATWGLSSDWIKTF.